The rows below give T cell receptor beta chains drawn from one sample of a study of blood T cell repertoires in COVID-19. Repertoires were generated with immunoSEQ multiplex PCR, while TCRdb's copy carries only in-frame clones and drops some. Here the sample spans about 120,000 clones, 55% to 75% being singletons. Sequencing input: peripheral blood. These receptors came from a human donor with acute or convalescent COVID-19. The donor label of this sample is uncertain. CDR3s include the opening cysteine and the closing phenylalanine or tryptophan. The order of the fields is V gene, J gene, CDR3 protein.

>TRBV7-2|TRBJ1-1
CASSPRTGGTEAFF
>TRBV29-1|TRBJ1-1
CSVPGQGTMNTEAFF
>TRBV7-9|TRBJ2-2
CASSLPGQGYTGELFF
>TRBV28|TRBJ1-4
CASSARNPSLNEKLFF
>TRBV3-1/TRBV3-2|TRBJ1-2
CASSQVGQGGYTF
>TRBV5-1|TRBJ2-1
CASSWGHSGGYNEQFF
>TRBV6-5|TRBJ2-2
CASALRDLYTGELFF
>TRBV5-1|TRBJ2-3
CASSPGGGRDTQYF
>TRBV11-3|TRBJ2-1
CASSLDRGSYNEQFF
>TRBV7-8|TRBJ2-3
CASSLELSSTDTQYF
>TRBV5-1|TRBJ2-3
CASSLVAESTDTQYF
>TRBV30|TRBJ1-3
CAWSVRPGAGGNTIYF
>TRBV7-9|TRBJ2-7
CASSPRGKVYEQYF
>TRBV4-2|TRBJ2-3
CASSQGLAGGQDTQYF
>TRBV11-2|TRBJ1-6
CASSLAGVWGNSPLHF
>TRBV7-9|TRBJ1-2
CASSQGGLGSHGYTF
>TRBV10-3|TRBJ1-1
CAIGQGTEAFF
>TRBV24-1|TRBJ2-3
CATSDRLTSWTQYF
>TRBV19|TRBJ2-2
CASSIDRRGTGELFF
>TRBV5-1|TRBJ2-1
CASSLDWNEQFF
>TRBV18|TRBJ2-1
CASSPGTSLRSYNEQFF
>TRBV6-2/TRBV6-3|TRBJ2-3
CASSYVRGGSTDTQYF
>TRBV28|TRBJ1-2
CASSSWDRVKGYTF
>TRBV3-1/TRBV3-2|TRBJ1-2
CASAPGNYGYTF
>TRBV19|TRBJ2-5
CASSPLAGGQETQYF
>TRBV7-6|TRBJ2-1
CASSLSAGGSYNEQFF
>TRBV7-8|TRBJ1-1
CASSVVRDTEAFF
>TRBV5-8|TRBJ2-5
CASSLAGSGGPQETQYF
>TRBV6-5|TRBJ1-1
CASPQGTTNTEAFF
>TRBV4-1|TRBJ1-2
CASSQDLQGLINYGYTF
>TRBV24-1|TRBJ2-2
CATRASGGTNTGELFF
>TRBV28|TRBJ1-5
CASNLGQVRVPTPQHF
>TRBV11-1|TRBJ2-5
CASSLGRPVETQYF
>TRBV5-1|TRBJ1-6
CASSLGQPYSYNSPLHF
>TRBV2|TRBJ2-5
CASSAVPTGVSETQYF
>TRBV2|TRBJ1-4
CASEGVVGEKLFF
>TRBV6-5|TRBJ1-4
CASTRGAREKLFF
>TRBV6-5|TRBJ2-7
CAGTGVNSYEQYF
>TRBV23-1|TRBJ2-2
CASSQLGQGIFPGELFF
>TRBV5-1|TRBJ1-2
CASSHGAESARYGYTF
>TRBV18|TRBJ1-6
CASSEANSPLHF
>TRBV7-6|TRBJ1-6
CASSLREGNSPLHF
>TRBV4-1|TRBJ1-3
CASSLGQGNTIYF
>TRBV4-1|TRBJ1-1
CASNRGGITEAFF
>TRBV14|TRBJ2-1
CASSHPTGRRWNEQFF
>TRBV24-1|TRBJ2-1
CATSDRTGENYNEQFF
>TRBV7-2|TRBJ2-1
CASSPGGPGPYNEQFF
>TRBV4-1|TRBJ2-3
CASSQDLRLAGGHADTQYF
>TRBV5-1|TRBJ1-2
CASSSDNGYTF
>TRBV24-1|TRBJ2-3
CATSDYVGAGGTDTQYF
>TRBV6-6|TRBJ1-6
CASSYNRDSAIPLHF
>TRBV6-5|TRBJ1-1
CASRTRGLWTEAFF
>TRBV6-4|TRBJ2-3
CASSERLHSGGRTDTQYF
>TRBV24-1|TRBJ1-5
CATSPGPNWPQHF
>TRBV1|TRBJ2-1
CTSSQDTSGERNEQFF
>TRBV7-8|TRBJ1-5
CASSKDRLYSNQPQHF
>TRBV11-1|TRBJ2-7
CASSLNLREQYF
>TRBV12-3/TRBV12-4|TRBJ2-1
CASRGGDRDEQFF